The clone carrying this T cell receptor (beta chain) was seen a single time. Participants reported their clinical history, and cohort assignment relied on those reports. This specimen belongs to a study of blood T cell repertoires in COVID-19. Study in general: Sites across the United States, Italy and Spain contributed samples from acute and convalescent COVID-19.

CDR3 length equals 14 residues. Germline V gene data show CDR1 as MNHEY and CDR2 as SVGEGT. Trimming stripped 5 bases from V and 10 bases from J, with 15 bases between. Per the original methods: Reference gene primer amplification yielded estimated nucleated cell counts. Some clones are missing from TCRdb's copy, which holds only in-frame ones; the method was immunoSEQ multiplex PCR. From that table come the V and J calls and clone size; the DNA was used to work out D and trimming. The sample has a few hundred thousand clones, about 91% seen once; the top ten hold about 1.2%. This sequence originates from a human donor in a cohort exposed to, infected with or recovered from COVID-19 (not recorded which). The donor label of this sample is uncertain. V usage is TRBV6-2 or TRBV6-3 and J usage is TRBJ1-6; tentatively, D is TRBD1 (5 bases). Sequenced material: PBMCs or T cells enriched from blood (not recorded which). In DNA form, the CDR3 reads TGTGCCAGCAGTATCAACTACAGGAACTCACCCCTCCACTTT. Translation gives CASSINYRNSPLHF.